This T cell receptor beta chain was identified during a study of shared clonotypes between healthy human individuals. Findings and caveats of the study: An expected dependence of interdonor clonotype sharing on sequencing depth was noted. Sampling covered nothing but blood. Tissue TCR repertoires likely differ from those found in blood.

The method was immunoSEQ multiplex PCR; TCRdb's version includes in-frame clones alone and lacks a portion of them. The data hold about 450,000 clones, with 79% observed a single time. Remarks on this clone: Its antigen is not known.

Adult donors, all healthy and HIV-negative, had no recent acute infections or vaccinations. Trimming pared 3 bases from V and 1 base from J, leaving 9 bases between. Germline V CDR1 and CDR2: SQVTM, ANQGSEA. CDR3 size: 13 residues. The V gene is TRBV29-1, the J gene TRBJ1-1; D gene ambiguous. The clonotype was recovered from a middle-aged woman in good health. Some clones in this sample may be carry-over from other donors' samples. The sequencing input was PBMCs. CDR3 sequence reads: CSVDRQQNTEAFF. In DNA form, the CDR3 reads TGCAGCGTTGATAGGCAGCAGAACACTGAAGCTTTCTTT.